Listed below are T cell receptor beta chains from one sample, sequenced in a study of shared clonotypes between healthy human individuals. Clones were read by immunoSEQ multiplex PCR, and TCRdb kept only the in-frame ones, dropping some. The table records millions of clones, 90% to 95% of them present only once. Specimen: naive CD4+ T cells from PBMCs. The receptors were gathered from a man aged 18 to 30 in good health. Some clones in this sample may be carry-over from other donors' samples. The CDR3 runs from the conserved cysteine through the conserved F or W. Fields, in order: D gene, J gene, V gene, CDR3 protein, CDR3 DNA. A D gene is named only where the DNA matches it firmly.

d_gene: TRBD2; j_gene: TRBJ2-1; v_gene: TRBV2; CDR3aa: CASRLAGVLSNEQFF; CDR3nt: TGTGCCAGCAGACTAGCGGGAGTGTTAAGCAATGAGCAGTTCTTC
d_gene: TRBD1; j_gene: TRBJ1-5; v_gene: TRBV18; CDR3aa: CASSPTRQGVDQPQHF; CDR3nt: TGTGCCAGCTCACCAACTCGACAGGGGGTGGATCAGCCCCAGCATTTT
d_gene: .; j_gene: TRBJ2-7; v_gene: TRBV7-2; CDR3aa: CASSPREAIHEQYF; CDR3nt: TGTGCCAGCAGCCCGCGGGAAGCGATCCACGAGCAGTACTTC
d_gene: TRBD2; j_gene: TRBJ2-1; v_gene: TRBV7-2; CDR3aa: CASSLTSGYYNEQFF; CDR3nt: TGTGCCAGCAGCTTAACTAGCGGATACTACAATGAGCAGTTCTTC
d_gene: .; j_gene: TRBJ2-5; v_gene: TRBV6-5; CDR3aa: CASSTRLVAETQYF; CDR3nt: TGTGCCAGCAGTACCCGACTAGTAGCGGAGACCCAGTACTTC
d_gene: .; j_gene: TRBJ2-1; v_gene: TRBV18; CDR3aa: CASSPDRNSYNEQFF; CDR3nt: TGTGCCAGCTCACCAGACCGGAACTCCTACAATGAGCAGTTCTTC
d_gene: TRBD2; j_gene: TRBJ2-1; v_gene: TRBV11-2; CDR3aa: CASSLDRGAGSSYNEQFF; CDR3nt: TGTGCCAGCAGCTTAGATCGGGGAGCGGGGAGCTCCTACAATGAGCAGTTCTTC
d_gene: .; j_gene: TRBJ2-1; v_gene: TRBV5-8; CDR3aa: CASSFWGAGDEQFF; CDR3nt: TGTGCCAGCAGCTTTTGGGGGGCAGGAGATGAGCAGTTCTTC
d_gene: .; j_gene: TRBJ1-1; v_gene: TRBV4-1; CDR3aa: CASSQDSTVKNTEAFF; CDR3nt: TGCGCCAGCAGCCAAGATTCGACAGTAAAGAACACTGAAGCTTTCTTT
d_gene: .; j_gene: TRBJ2-2; v_gene: TRBV2; CDR3aa: CASSVYAGELFF; CDR3nt: TGTGCCAGCAGTGTCTACGCCGGGGAGCTGTTTTTT